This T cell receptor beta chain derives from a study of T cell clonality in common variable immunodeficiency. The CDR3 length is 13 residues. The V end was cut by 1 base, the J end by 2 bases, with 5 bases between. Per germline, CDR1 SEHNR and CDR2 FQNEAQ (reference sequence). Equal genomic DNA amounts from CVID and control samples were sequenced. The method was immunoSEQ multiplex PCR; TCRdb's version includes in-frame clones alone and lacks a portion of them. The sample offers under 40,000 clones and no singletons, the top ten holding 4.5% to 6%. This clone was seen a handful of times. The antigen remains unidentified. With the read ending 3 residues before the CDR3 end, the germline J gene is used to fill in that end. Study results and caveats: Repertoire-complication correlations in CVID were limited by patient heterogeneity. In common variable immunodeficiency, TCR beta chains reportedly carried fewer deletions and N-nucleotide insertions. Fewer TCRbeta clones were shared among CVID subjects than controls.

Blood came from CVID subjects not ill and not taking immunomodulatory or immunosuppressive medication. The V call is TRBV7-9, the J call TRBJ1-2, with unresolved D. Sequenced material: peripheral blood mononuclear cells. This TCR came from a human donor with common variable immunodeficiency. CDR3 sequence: CASSLEVNYGYTF. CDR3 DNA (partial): TGTGCCAGCAGCTTAGAGGTCAACTATGGC.